These 27 T cell receptor beta chains were all obtained from the same sample, sequenced in a study of T cell responses to AZD1222 COVID-19 vaccine. Clones were read by immunoSEQ multiplex PCR, and TCRdb kept only the in-frame ones, dropping some. The sample has just under 35,000 clones, 80% to 90% seen once. The specimen was peripheral blood, collected on day 0 of AZD1222 vaccination. The source of these receptors is an adult in good health.

This rearrangement joins TRBV18 to TRBJ1-5; D remains unclear. V was trimmed by 3 bases and J by 4 bases, leaving 13 bases between them. Germline V gene lookup returns CDR1 KGHSH and CDR2 LQKENI. CDR3 length: 15 amino acids. The CDR3 is CASSPQRADNQPQHF. The CDR3 DNA sequence: TGTGCCAGCTCACCTCAGAGGGCCGATAATCAGCCCCAGCATTTT.

About this clone itself: The sample has other DNA sequences that encode this CDR3 too. V is TRBV28 and J is TRBJ2-7; 11 nucleotides align to TRBD1. The ends lost 4 bases at V and 2 bases at J; junction bases unmatched: 4. CDR1 and CDR2 (germline): MDHEN, SYDVKM. The CDR3 extends over 15 amino acids. CDR3 coding DNA: TGTGCCAGCAGTTCTCCGGGACAGGGGGCCTACGAGCAGTACTTC. Translated: CASSSPGQGAYEQYF. Looking up the rest from reference TRBV28 and TRBJ2-7 gives the full variable domain: DVKVTQSSRYLVKRTGEKVFLECVQDMDHENMFWYRQDPGLGLRLIYFSYDVKMKEKGDIPEGYSVSREKKERFSLILESASTNQTSMYLCASSSPGQGAYEQYFGPGTRLTVT.

The J gene is TRBJ2-2, the V gene TRBV2, with D perhaps TRBD1 or TRBD2 (7 bases each). The CDR3 spans 14 residues. The ends were cut back, 7 bases at V and 4 bases at J, with 13 bases in the middle. Germline loops: CDR1 SNHLY, CDR2 FYNNEI. The CDR3 sequence: CASTDREGTGELFF. In DNA, the CDR3 is TGTGCCAGCACTGACAGGGAGGGCACCGGGGAGCTGTTTTTT.

This chain connects TRBV4-3 to TRBJ2-1; D ambiguous. This CDR3 comprises 13 residues. CDR1 and CDR2 from the germline V gene are LGHNA and YSLEER. V lost 0 bases and J 5 bases, leaving 5 bases between the germline ends. The CDR3: CASSQEAHNEQFF. In DNA form, the CDR3 reads TGCGCCAGCAGCCAAGAGGCTCACAATGAGCAGTTCTTC.

The chain joins TRBV7-9 to TRBJ2-7; 11 bases agree with TRBD1. Germline loops: CDR1 SEHNR, CDR2 FQNEAQ (reference sequence). This CDR3 is 16 amino acids long. After removal of 3 bases from V and 3 bases from J, the junction contained 7 bases not matched to a gene. CDR3 sequence (DNA): TGTGCCAGCAGCTTTGGGCCGGGACAGGGGGACTACGAGCAGTACTTC. This translates into CASSFGPGQGDYEQYF.

The chain couples TRBV5-4 to TRBJ1-1; D remains unclear. The CDR3 sequence is 14 residues long. V gave up 4 bases and J gave up 0 bases, with 10 bases separating them. CDR1 SGHNT and CDR2 YYREEE come from the germline V gene (reference sequence). The CDR3 here is CASSGPTVNTEAFF. DNA for the CDR3: TGTGCCAGCAGCGGACCGACCGTGAACACTGAAGCTTTCTTT.

The chain employs TRBV4-1 and TRBJ1-1, with a possible D match to TRBD1 (6 bases). Trimming took 4 bases from V and 8 from J, leaving 20 bases between them. Germline CDR1 MGHRA, CDR2 YSYEKL. The CDR3 length is 15 residues. In nucleotides, the CDR3 is TGCGCCAGCAGCCCTGACGCCGGGGGCGGACAAGAAGCTTTCTTT. Its translation: CASSPDAGGGQEAFF.

The chain has TRBV27 and TRBJ1-2, with 11 bases lining up with TRBD1. The CDR3 has 14 residues. Germline V gives CDR1 MNHEY, CDR2 SMNVEV (reference sequence). The V gene end was trimmed by 6 bases and the J gene end by 8 bases; junction bases not matched to a gene: 8. This CDR3 reads CASRGGQGARGYTF. CDR3 in DNA: TGTGCCAGCAGGGGCGGACAGGGGGCGCGAGGCTACACCTTC.

Concerning this clone itself: One end of the junction does not line up with germline, which may come from a read error. The chain couples TRBV4-1 to TRBJ2-3; D could derive from TRBD1 or TRBD2 (5 bases each). The germline CDR1 and CDR2 sequences are MGHRA and YSYEKL. The CDR3 totals 15 residues. The CDR3 spells CASSQDSRGTDTQYF. CDR3 sequence (DNA): TGCGCCAGCAGCCAAGACTCGAGGGGCACGGATACGCAGTATTTT.

The chain couples TRBV20-1 to TRBJ1-1; D is unresolved. The CDR3 is made up of 11 amino acids. Germline V lookup: CDR1 DFQATT, CDR2 SNEGSKA (reference sequence). Trimming left V 3 bases short and J 0 bases short, with 2 bases between. The CDR3 DNA reads TGCAGTGCTAGTTTGAACACTGAAGCTTTCTTT. This codes for CSASLNTEAFF.

CDR3 sequence: CASSLGQGAEKLFF. CDR3 in DNA: TGTGCCAGCAGCCTCGGACAGGGTGCGGAAAAACTGTTTTTT. The chain employs TRBV4-2 and TRBJ1-4, with 8 bases identical to TRBD1. Per the germline V gene, CDR1 is LGHNA and CDR2 is YNFKEQ. The CDR3 has 14 amino acids. The V and J ends lost 4 bases and 8 bases, in that order; junction bases with no gene match: 6.

The rearrangement uses TRBV19 and TRBJ1-5; 7 bases are shared with TRBD1. Per germline, CDR1 LNHDA and CDR2 SQIVND (reference sequence). The CDR3 covers 16 residues. Trimming cost V 0 bases and J 6 bases; bases outside gene matches: 8. CDR3 in DNA: TGTGCCAGTAGTATAGAGACAGGGTCAGGATCTCAGCCCCAGCATTTT. Residues: CASSIETGSGSQPQHF. Filled out from reference TRBV19 and TRBJ1-5, the complete variable domain reads DGGITQSPKYLFRKEGQNVTLSCEQNLNHDAMYWYRQDPGQGLRLIYYSQIVNDFQKGDIAEGYSVSREKKESFPLTVTSAQKNPTAFYLCASSIETGSGSQPQHFGDGTRLSIL.

This chain uses TRBV19 with TRBJ1-4; 10 bases align to TRBD1. CDR3 length: 14 residues. V lost 8 bases and J lost 7; bases outside the gene matches: 7. The germline gives CDR1 LNHDA, CDR2 SQIVND (reference sequence). The CDR3 DNA reads TGTGCCAGTCGCCGACAGGGGGCTAGTGAAAAACTGTTTTTT. Its protein is CASRRQGASEKLFF.

The chain is built from TRBV2 and TRBJ2-7; D is perhaps TRBD2 (7 bases). The CDR3 contains 13 residues. CDR1 is SNHLY, CDR2 FYNNEI, per germline. V was shortened by 8 bases and J by 2 bases, with 13 bases between the two germline ends. CDR3 coding DNA: TGTGCCAGCCTCGAGGGGGGGGCCTACGAGCAGTACTTC. Translating gives CASLEGGAYEQYF.

V gene TRBV20-1 combines with J gene TRBJ1-1, with 8 bases matching TRBD1. V was pared by 3 bases and J by 1 base, with 4 bases of the junction left unmatched. CDR1 DFQATT and CDR2 SNEGSKA come from the germline V gene (reference sequence). The length of the CDR3 is 14 residues. CDR3 amino acids: CSASGDRGNTEAFF. As DNA, the CDR3 is TGCAGTGCTAGTGGAGACAGGGGGAACACTGAAGCTTTCTTT.

The chain recombines TRBV4-2 with TRBJ2-1; no clear D. CDR1 and CDR2 from the germline V gene are LGHNA and YNFKEQ. The CDR3 covers 17 residues. Trimming took off 6 bases at V and 0 bases at J, with 18 bases between the two ends. CDR3 in DNA: TGTGCCAGCAGACGCACGAACTGGCCGAGCTCCTACAATGAGCAGTTCTTC. It encodes CASRRTNWPSSYNEQFF.

The chain links TRBV12-3 or TRBV12-4 to TRBJ2-7; D is uncertain. This CDR3 is built from 13 residues. Between the trimmed V and J ends, which lost 5 bases and 4 bases, there was a span of 12 bases. The CDR3 DNA is TGTGCCAGCAGTGGACCCCCGGCGTACGAGCAGTACTTC. Translation gives CASSGPPAYEQYF.

The chain links TRBV5-4 to TRBJ2-7; 8 nucleotides agree with TRBD2. Per germline, CDR1 SGHNT and CDR2 YYREEE (reference sequence). This CDR3 is 18 amino acids long. V was clipped by 4 bases and J by 3 bases; unmatched bases: 18. CDR3 protein: CASSPRNSGGRGSYEQYF. CDR3 in DNA: TGTGCCAGCAGCCCACGTAATTCGGGGGGGCGTGGGAGCTACGAGCAGTACTTC.

This clone was seen more than once but under ten times. The chain is built from TRBV6-4 and TRBJ2-1, with 12 positions matching TRBD2. Germline V gene sequence: CDR1 MRHNA, CDR2 SNTAGT. The length of the CDR3 is 15 residues. The V gene end was trimmed by 5 bases and the J gene end by 4 bases; junction bases not matched to a gene: 3. CDR3 region: CASSLAGGEYNEQFF. CDR3 coding DNA: TGTGCCAGCAGTCTAGCGGGGGGGGAGTACAATGAGCAGTTCTTC.

V usage is TRBV7-8 and J usage is TRBJ2-3; D remains ambiguous. Trimming took off 0 bases at V and 2 bases at J, with 9 bases between the two ends. Per the germline V gene, CDR1 is SGHVS and CDR2 is FQNEAQ. This CDR3 is built from 15 residues. In DNA, the CDR3 is TGTGCCAGCAGCTTAGCAAGGGTTAACACAGATACGCAGTATTTT. Protein: CASSLARVNTDTQYF.

The chain combines TRBV9 with TRBJ2-7; 7 positions agree with TRBD1. This CDR3 has 14 amino acids. The V gene end was trimmed by 4 bases and the J gene end by 2 bases; junction bases not matched to a gene: 6. Germline V gene lookup returns CDR1 SGDLS and CDR2 YYNGEE. The CDR3 nucleotides read TGTGCCAGCAGCACAGGGGTACCCCCCTACGAGCAGTACTTC. Translation gives CASSTGVPPYEQYF.

J is TRBJ1-4 and V is TRBV5-4, with D hard to call. CDR1 and CDR2 (germline): SGHNT, YYREEE (reference sequence). Trimming removed 0 bases at V and 8 bases at J, with 11 bases between. The CDR3 totals 14 residues. CDR3 nucleotides: TGTGCCAGCAGCTTGGGGGCTCCGGGAGAAAAACTGTTTTTT. Protein: CASSLGAPGEKLFF. Supplemented by reference TRBV5-4 and TRBJ1-4, the full variable domain reads ETGVTQSPTHLIKTRGQQVTLRCSSQSGHNTVSWYQQALGQGPQFIFQYYREEENGRGNFPPRFSGLQFPNYSSELNVNALELDDSALYLCASSLGAPGEKLFFGSGTQLSVL.

The chain carries TRBV2 and TRBJ1-1; 7 nucleotides align to TRBD1. CDR1 is SNHLY, CDR2 FYNNEI, per germline. The CDR3 contains 15 residues. V lost 5 bases to trimming and J lost 0 bases; unmatched junction nucleotides: 6. CDR3 sequence (DNA): TGTGCCAGCAGTCCGAAGGGACAGCTGAACACTGAAGCTTTCTTT. It encodes CASSPKGQLNTEAFF.

J is TRBJ2-3 and V is TRBV18, with TRBD2 identical over 9 bases. Germline assignment: CDR1 KGHSH and CDR2 LQKENI. V lost 1 base to trimming and J lost 4 bases; unmatched junction nucleotides: 3. This CDR3 is 15 amino acids long. The CDR3 here is CASSPLAGAADTQYF. In nucleotides, the CDR3 is TGTGCCAGCTCACCACTAGCGGGGGCCGCAGATACGCAGTATTTT.

The gene calls are TRBV6-2 or TRBV6-3 and TRBJ1-5; the D is unclear. V lost 1 base to trimming and J lost 4 bases, with 5 bases between them. Germline assignment: CDR1 MNHEY and CDR2 SVGEGT. The CDR3 consists of 13 residues. In DNA, the CDR3 is TGTGCCAGCAGTTACTGGCAGAATCAGCCCCAGCATTTT. Translating it yields CASSYWQNQPQHF.

The chain combines TRBV6-1 with TRBJ1-1; possible D gene TRBD1, 5 bases. V was pared by 0 bases and J by 3 bases, with 14 bases between. CDR3 length equals 16 residues. Germline-derived CDR1 and CDR2 are MNHNS and SASEGT. This chain's CDR3 is CASSEAEGLGYTEAFF. The DNA of the CDR3 is TGTGCCAGCAGTGAAGCTGAGGGGTTGGGATACACTGAAGCTTTCTTT.

Written as DNA, the CDR3 is TGCGCCAGCAGCCCTCAAAAGGGGAACTATGGCTACACCTTC. Protein sequence: CASSPQKGNYGYTF. V usage is TRBV4-1 and J usage is TRBJ1-2, with D maybe TRBD1 (5 bases). V was clipped by 4 bases and J by 2 bases, with 11 bases between them. Germline-derived CDR1 and CDR2 are MGHRA and YSYEKL. This CDR3 spans 14 amino acids.